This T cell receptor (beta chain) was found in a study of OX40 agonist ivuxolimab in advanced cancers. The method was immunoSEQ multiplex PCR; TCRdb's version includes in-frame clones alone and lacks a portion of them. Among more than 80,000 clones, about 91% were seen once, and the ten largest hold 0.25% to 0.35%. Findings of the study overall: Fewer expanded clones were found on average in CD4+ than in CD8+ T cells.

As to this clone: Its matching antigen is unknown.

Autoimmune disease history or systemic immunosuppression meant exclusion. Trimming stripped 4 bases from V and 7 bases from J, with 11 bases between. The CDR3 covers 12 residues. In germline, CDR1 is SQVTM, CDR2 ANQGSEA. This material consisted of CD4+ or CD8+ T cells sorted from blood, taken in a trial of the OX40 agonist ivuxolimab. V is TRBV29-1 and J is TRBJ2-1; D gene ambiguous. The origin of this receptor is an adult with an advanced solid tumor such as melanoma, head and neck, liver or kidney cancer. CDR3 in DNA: TGCAGCGTTGTTATTGTGGGGAATGAGCAGTTCTTC. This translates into CSVVIVGNEQFF.